This paragraph covers one T cell receptor beta chain sequence. It lacks a known antigen. No clone much larger than this one lies a single base away; base qualities are absent. The data stem from a study of T cell responses to AZD1222 COVID-19 vaccine (dated by TCRdb to about 2021). Background for the entire study: A total of 233 trial participants underwent TCR sequencing, of whom about 200 had received two doses of AZD1222 and about 25 had received two doses of the MenACWY control vaccine. Trial participants were enrolled by age into subgroups of 18-55, 56-69 and 70-plus years, and approximately 150, 30 and 60 TCR-sequenced participants, respectively, were included in these subgroups. Findings and caveats that apply to the study as a whole: Reportedly, almost half of the unique spike-specific TCRs recognized epitopes lying outside the regions that are mutated in the B.1.351 and B.1.1.7 variants. No day 14 peak-response samples were available, so repertoires were characterized only after the peak T cell response. The whole spike protein was spanned by vaccine-associated CD4 TCRs, and dominant responses were seen in regions 160-218 and 743-854. Only a handful of AZD1222 recipients were SARS-CoV-2 seropositive at baseline, limiting conclusions about previously exposed vaccinees. The 56-69-year group was small, and its depth increase did not reach significance, likely because of low power. Participants were mostly white British and included more females than males, and it was suggested by the authors that clonal diversity may have been underestimated. After two AZD1222 doses, both the breadth and the depth of spike-specific TCRs were significantly higher than at day 0 and than in MenACWY recipients.

The CDR3 regions of human TCRbeta chains were analyzed by immunosequencing. The source study handled its data this way. TCRs in the repertoires were matched against a reference library of SARS-CoV-2-specific TCRs that had been generated with the MIRA antigen-specificity platform. Breadth was defined as the fraction of unique TCRs that were SARS-CoV-2-associated. Depth was defined as the fraction of total T cells that were SARS-CoV-2-associated. Using the MIRA data, each spike-specific TCR was mapped to the spike region that the TCR reacts to and placed in a CD4 or CD8 class. Log10-transformed breadth and depth values were compared by one-way ANOVA with Sidak's multiple comparisons tests. Held by TCRdb, this immuneACCESS table contains in-frame sequences only and omits some clones. Under half of the omission traces to an unresolved V gene where checked; the cause of the rest is unknown. V, J and clone size are those of that table, while D and trimming were read from the DNA. Recorded for this sample are fewer than 200,000 clones; around 92% of them occurred a single time. Roughly 4.4% of the sample lies in the top ten.

Sample time point, as interpreted from the label and publication: baseline before first vaccination. The sample's treatment or condition, from its label and the paper: meningococcal conjugate vaccine given as trial control. Vaccinee samples came from UK trials COV001 and COV002, including a single-blind randomized controlled phase 2/3 trial of AZD1222 (ChAdOx1 nCoV-19) in healthy adults. For TCRbeta chain sequencing, PBMC samples were collected from trial participants at day 0 and at day 28 after the second dose. According to the germline V gene, CDR1 reads MNHNS and CDR2 reads SASEGT. The CDR3 runs 13 residues from the cysteine to the phenylalanine. Only CDR3 DNA remains: 39 bases, in frame from the first base. V sheds 2 bases and J sheds 2 bases, leaving 7 bases between their ends.

The TCR comes from an adult in good health. The rearranged chain carries TRBV6-1 and TRBJ2-7, with no confident D gene call. The sample consisted of peripheral blood, taken on day 0 of MenACWY control vaccination. The CDR3 is CASSERATYEQYF. The nucleotide sequence is TGTGCCAGCAGTGAACGCGCTACCTACGAGCAGTACTTC.